This entry lists 28 T cell receptor beta chains sequenced from one sample in a study of T-cell reconstitution after alpha-beta-depleted transplantation in children. During its preparation, the TCRbeta library received unique molecular identifiers. MiXCR, applied by TCRdb to the PCR reads, yields one record per CDR3 protein. The repertoire includes about 190,000 distinct CDR3 sequences, around 10% of them detected once, and under 15% sits in the top ten. This sample comprised PBMCs, obtained before TCRalphabeta/CD19-depleted stem cell transplant. Receptors originate from a boy younger than 10 with acute myeloid leukemia, due to receive a stem cell transplant.

At least ten counts were recorded for this clonotype. The chain recombines TRBV5-6 with TRBJ1-6; 9 positions match TRBD1. The CDR3 loop spans 16 amino acids. V was clipped by 7 bases and J by 7 bases; unmatched bases: 12. Germline CDR1 reads SGHDT; CDR2 reads YYEEEE. CDR3: CASQPGQGHWNSPLHF. The DNA for the CDR3 is TGTGCCAGCCAGCCGGGACAGGGTCATTGGAATTCACCCCTCCACTTT.

This clonotype has at least ten counts. This chain connects TRBV5-1 to TRBJ2-1, with TRBD1 matching over 7 bases. Germline assignment: CDR1 SGHRS and CDR2 YFSETQ. The CDR3 contains 17 residues. The V segment lost 0 bases and the J segment 7 bases; nucleotides outside the gene matches: 13. CDR3 protein: CASSLGRQGRRFNEQFF. CDR3 nucleotides: TGCGCCAGCAGCTTGGGTAGACAGGGCCGAAGGTTTAATGAGCAGTTCTTC. Filled out from reference TRBV5-1 and TRBJ2-1, the complete variable domain reads KAGVTQTPRYLIKTRGQQVTLSCSPISGHRSVSWYQQTPGQGLQFLFEYFSETQRNKGNFPGRFSGRQFSNSRSEMNVSTLELGDSALYLCASSLGRQGRRFNEQFFGPGTRLTVL.

The sample holds many counts of this clonotype. The J gene is TRBJ1-1, the V gene TRBV20-1; D not certain. The germline CDR1 and CDR2 sequences are DFQATT and SNEGSKA (reference sequence). V was shortened by 6 bases and J by 1 base, with 6 bases between the two germline ends. The CDR3 totals 11 residues. In DNA, the CDR3 is TGCAGTGCCCGGGGGAACACTGAAGCTTTCTTT. Translation gives CSARGNTEAFF.

This clonotype was observed many times. This chain connects TRBV20-1 to TRBJ2-7; D is unclear. CDR3 length equals 14 residues. Trimming removed 1 base at V and 3 bases at J, with 13 bases between. Germline values: CDR1 DFQATT, CDR2 SNEGSKA (reference sequence). CDR3 nucleotide sequence: TGCAGTGCTAGAGGGCGCGGCCCCTACTACGAGCAGTACTTC. This translates into CSARGRGPYYEQYF.

This clonotype came up many times. The gene calls are TRBV20-1 and TRBJ2-5; a weak D match, TRBD1 (6 bases). The CDR3 has 13 residues. Germline V lookup: CDR1 DFQATT, CDR2 SNEGSKA (reference sequence). With 2 bases removed from V and 4 bases from J, the gap between germline ends came to 11 bases. This chain's CDR3 is CSARKGQGETQYF. CDR3 nucleotide sequence: TGCAGTGCTAGAAAGGGACAAGGAGAGACCCAGTACTTC.

On this clonotype itself: A much larger clone is a single base away; this may be a read error. This chain uses TRBV5-1 with TRBJ2-1; D call uncertain. The CDR3 length is 14 residues. Germline V CDR1 and CDR2: SGHRS, YFSETQ. CDR3: CASSLLQNYNEPFF. In DNA form, the CDR3 reads TGCGCCAGCAGCTTGTTACAGAATTACAATGAGCCGTTCTTC.

This clonotype was recorded at least ten times. CDR3 DNA: TGTGCCAGCAGCGGTTACAGGGGGGGATATCTTGAGCAGTTCTTC. The encoded protein is CASSGYRGGYLEQFF. The chain is built from TRBV7-9 and TRBJ2-1; D is perhaps TRBD1 (8 bases). CDR1 is SEHNR and CDR2 is FQNEAQ in the germline V gene (reference sequence). The CDR3 length is 15 residues. Deletions cut 5 bases from V and 9 bases from J, with 20 bases between. Supplemented by reference TRBV7-9 and TRBJ2-1, the full variable domain reads DTGVSQNPRHKITKRGQNVTFRCDPISEHNRLYWYRQTLGQGPEFLTYFQNEAQLEKSRLLSDRFSAERPKGSFSTLEIQRTEQGDSAMYLCASSGYRGGYLEQFFGPGTRLTVL.

The table lists this clonotype with many counts. Here the CDR3 reads CSAPGQGKILFF. The CDR3, as DNA: TGCAGTGCGCCGGGACAGGGGAAGATTCTGTTCTTC. The chain is built from TRBV20-1 and TRBJ2-1, with TRBD1 matching 10 bases. CDR3 length: 12 amino acids. J was trimmed by 15 bases and V by 6 bases; bases with no gene match: 11. Germline V lookup: CDR1 DFQATT, CDR2 SNEGSKA (reference sequence).

This clonotype has a count of ten or more. The chain recombines TRBV5-5 with TRBJ2-1; 9 nucleotides line up with TRBD2. V dropped 3 bases and J dropped 7; count of bases not matched to a gene: 17. The CDR3 runs to 18 residues. Germline V gene data show CDR1 as SGHKS and CDR2 as YYEKEE (reference sequence). DNA of the CDR3: TGTGCCAGCAGCTGGAGGGACAGCGGGAGGCCCCTGGTAAATGAGCAGTTCTTC. This sequence encodes CASSWRDSGRPLVNEQFF.

This clonotype was seen at least ten times. The chain couples TRBV5-5 to TRBJ1-1; unclear D gene. Trimming took 4 bases from V and 1 from J, leaving 11 bases between them. The germline CDR1 and CDR2 sequences are SGHKS and YYEKEE (reference sequence). The CDR3 loop spans 14 amino acids. The CDR3: CASSQIQQNTEAFF. The CDR3 nucleotides read TGTGCCAGCAGCCAAATACAACAGAACACTGAAGCTTTCTTT.

This clonotype was seen at least ten times. The V call is TRBV20-1, the J call TRBJ1-1; a weak D match, TRBD1 (5 bases). V shed 5 bases and J shed 7 bases, with 11 bases lying between them. This CDR3 has 11 residues. The germline gives CDR1 DFQATT, CDR2 SNEGSKA (reference sequence). CDR3 in DNA: TGCAGTGCTGACGGGGGAGGTGAAGCTTTCTTT. It is translated as CSADGGGEAFF.

This clonotype has a count of ten or more. This sequence joins TRBV7-2 and TRBJ2-3; D is unresolved. CDR1 SGHTA and CDR2 FQGNSA come from the germline V gene. This CDR3 has 14 amino acids. V lost 6 bases and J lost 1, with 11 bases in between. The CDR3, as DNA: TGTGCCAGCAGTTTCCTAGAGCGCACAGATACGCAGTATTTT. Amino acids: CASSFLERTDTQYF. Together with reference TRBV7-2 and TRBJ2-3, the CDR3 gives the full variable domain: GAGVSQSPSNKVTEKGKDVELRCDPISGHTALYWYRQSLGQGLEFLIYFQGNSAPDKSGLPSDRFSAERTGGSVSTLTIQRTQQEDSAVYLCASSFLERTDTQYFGPGTRLTVL.

This clonotype was counted only a few times. The rearrangement joins TRBV3-1 to TRBJ2-4; TRBD1 or TRBD2 may be the D gene (5 bases each). The germline V and J ends were trimmed by 1 base and 3 bases, with 19 bases remaining between them. The CDR3 is 18 amino acids. Looked up from germline, CDR1 is LGHDT and CDR2 is YNNKEL (reference sequence). The CDR3 bases are TGTGCCAGCAGCCAAGTAGGCTCGGGACGGTATAACAAAAACATTCAGTACTTC. Translation: CASSQVGSGRYNKNIQYF.

In its sample, this clonotype was seen many times. This chain's CDR3 is CAWSNNSPLHF. DNA of the CDR3: TGTGCCTGGAGTAATAATTCACCCCTCCACTTT. V is TRBV30 and J is TRBJ1-6; no reliable D call. This CDR3 is 11 amino acids long. Trimming cost V 2 bases and J 5 bases, with 1 base left between them. From germline, CDR1 is GTSNPN and CDR2 SVGIG (reference sequence).

This clonotype was seen ten or more times. The rearrangement joins TRBV12-3 or TRBV12-4 to TRBJ1-2; the D gene is possibly TRBD1 (5 bases). Trimming cost V 4 bases and J 7 bases, with 16 bases left between them. This CDR3 is built from 14 residues. The CDR3 here is CASSSRGGGIGYTF. For the CDR3, the DNA is TGTGCCAGCAGTTCGCGTGGGGGAGGCATTGGCTACACCTTC.

In its sample, this clonotype was seen many times. The rearrangement joins TRBV7-9 to TRBJ2-7; no reliable D call. This CDR3 is built from 13 residues. The germline V and J ends were trimmed by 6 bases and 2 bases, with 11 bases remaining between them. Looked up from germline, CDR1 is SEHNR and CDR2 is FQNEAQ (reference sequence). The CDR3 spells CASRRGGTYEQYV. The CDR3 DNA is TGTGCCAGCAGGCGTGGCGGAACCTACGAGCAGTACGTC.

This clonotype showed up many times. This chain links TRBV6-4 with TRBJ1-2; TRBD1 is a possible D gene (6 bases). From germline, CDR1 is MRHNA and CDR2 SNTAGT. Trimming removed 8 bases from V and 2 bases from J, with 18 bases in between. The CDR3 is 15 residues long. Here the CDR3 DNA reads TGTGCCAGCTCTGACTGGGGGGGCCAGAACTATGGCTACACCTTC. It encodes CASSDWGGQNYGYTF.

This clonotype was seen at least ten times. CDR3 sequence: CASSLEQGPHGYTF. The CDR3, as DNA: TGTGCCAGCAGCTTGGAACAGGGCCCGCATGGCTACACCTTC. The chain uses TRBV7-9 and TRBJ1-2, with D perhaps matching TRBD1 (6 bases). Trimming removed 3 bases at V and 6 bases at J, with 14 bases between. The CDR3 consists of 14 residues. Per the germline V gene, CDR1 is SEHNR and CDR2 is FQNEAQ (reference sequence).

With regard to this clonotype: A much larger clonotype is one base distant, so this may be a read error. The chain uses TRBV20-1 and TRBJ2-6; the match to TRBD2 covers 15 bases. The CDR3 extends over 18 amino acids. Germline CDR1 and CDR2: DFQATT and SNEGSKA (reference sequence). Here the CDR3 DNA reads TGCTGTGCTCTCTCCGGGACTAGCGGGAGGTCTGGGGCCAACGTCCTGACTTTC. Encoded protein: CCALSGTSGRSGANVLTF.

This clonotype has at least ten counts. The chain employs TRBV20-1 and TRBJ2-3, with D perhaps matching TRBD1 or TRBD2 (5 bases each). CDR3 length: 13 amino acids. Deletions cut 5 bases from V and 2 bases from J, with 11 bases between. CDR1 DFQATT and CDR2 SNEGSKA come from the germline V gene (reference sequence). The CDR3 region has the DNA TGCAGTGCTCCACCCGGGGCCACAGATACGCAGTATTTT. Its translation: CSAPPGATDTQYF.

This clonotype was seen more than once but under ten times. This chain links TRBV7-2 with TRBJ2-3; D is perhaps TRBD1 or TRBD2 (5 bases each). The V and J ends lost 5 bases and 2 bases respectively, with 14 bases between them. CDR3 length: 15 amino acids. The V gene's germline CDR1 is SGHTA and CDR2 FQGNSA. CDR3 residues: CASSLGLGLTDTQYF. For the CDR3, the DNA is TGTGCCAGCAGCCTTGGACTGGGGCTCACAGATACGCAGTATTTT. The whole variable domain, remainder taken from reference TRBV7-2 and TRBJ2-3, is GAGVSQSPSNKVTEKGKDVELRCDPISGHTALYWYRQSLGQGLEFLIYFQGNSAPDKSGLPSDRFSAERTGGSVSTLTIQRTQQEDSAVYLCASSLGLGLTDTQYFGPGTRLTVL.

This clonotype was detected ten times or more. The chain employs TRBV18 and TRBJ1-4, with D possibly TRBD1 on 6 matching bases. The V end was cut by 2 bases, the J end by 6 bases, with 10 bases between. The CDR3 has 14 amino acids. Germline values: CDR1 KGHSH, CDR2 LQKENI. The CDR3 here is CASSPYRDDEKLFF. CDR3 DNA: TGTGCCAGCTCACCATACAGGGACGATGAAAAACTGTTTTTT.

This clonotype was found many times. The rearrangement uses TRBV3-1 and TRBJ2-2, with 7 bases fitting TRBD1. The CDR3 runs 16 residues. Per the germline V gene, CDR1 is LGHDT and CDR2 is YNNKEL (reference sequence). V lost 6 bases to trimming and J lost 2 bases; unmatched junction nucleotides: 9. Here the CDR3 reads CASRTLTGRNTGELFF. The DNA for the CDR3 is TGTGCCAGCAGGACGTTGACAGGGAGAAACACCGGGGAGCTGTTTTTT.

The chain recombines TRBV19 with TRBJ1-4; no definite D call. The CDR3 runs to 14 residues. V lost 3 bases and J lost 0, with 5 bases in between. CDR1 is LNHDA and CDR2 is SQIVND in the germline V gene (reference sequence). CDR3 nucleotides: TGTGCCAGTAGTATGAGTTCAACTAATGAAAAACTGTTTTTT. Encoded protein: CASSMSSTNEKLFF.

V and J are TRBV6-1 and TRBJ1-2; D call uncertain. Trimming stripped 2 bases from V and 6 bases from J, with 13 bases between. This CDR3 comprises 14 residues. Germline V CDR1 and CDR2: MNHNS, SASEGT. In DNA, the CDR3 is TGTGCCAGCAGTGAACTGGCAGGCTGGGATGGCTACACCTTC. It encodes CASSELAGWDGYTF.

This clonotype was seen ten or more times. The V and J genes are TRBV15 and TRBJ2-7, with D hard to call. From germline, CDR1 is LNHNV and CDR2 YYDKDF (reference sequence). The CDR3 extends over 14 amino acids. The V and J ends lost 1 base and 1 base respectively, with 8 bases between them. CDR3 amino acids: CATSRAGGSYEQYF. The CDR3 region has the DNA TGTGCCACCAGCAGAGCCGGCGGATCCTACGAGCAGTACTTC.

This clonotype was seen at least ten times. The chain couples TRBV21-1 to TRBJ2-7; the table's D call, TRBD1, has no DNA check behind it. TRBV21-1 is recorded as a pseudogene. This CDR3 is built from 18 residues. CDR3 nucleotides: TGTGCCAGCAGCAATTCGGAAGGTCGACAGGGGGACGTCTACGAGCAGTACGTC. This codes for CASSNSEGRQGDVYEQYV.

At least ten counts were recorded for this clonotype. The J gene is TRBJ1-2, the V gene TRBV15; TRBD1 matches at 7 bases. The germline gives CDR1 LNHNV, CDR2 YYDKDF (reference sequence). This CDR3 has 13 amino acids. Trimming removed 4 bases from V and 6 bases from J; junction bases left unmatched: 5. The chain's CDR3 is CATSTVQGNGYTF. The CDR3, as DNA: TGTGCCACCAGCACCGTACAGGGGAATGGCTACACCTTC.